These T cell receptor beta chains were read from a single sample in a study of blood T cell repertoires in COVID-19. TCRdb's table, derived via immunoSEQ multiplex PCR, lists solely in-frame clones and lacks some. Counted here are 120,000 or so clones, 60% to 85% occurring once; the ten biggest clones make up 5% to 7.5%. The source material was peripheral blood. Receptors were obtained from a man between 65 and 85 years old with acute or convalescent COVID-19. Each CDR3 is given with its conserved first and last residue. Fields, in order: J gene, clone size, V gene, D gene, CDR3 protein, CDR3 DNA. The D gene is left open where the match is weak. Size is stated for part of the rows, as once, few or many counts, or as a class when the clone is expanded.

j_call: TRBJ2-4
clone_size: -
v_call: TRBV28
d_call: -
cdr3_aa: CASSLTQVAKNIQYF
cdr3_nt: TGTGCCAGCAGTTTAACTCAGGTAGCCAAAAACATTCAGTACTTC

j_call: TRBJ1-4
clone_size: few
v_call: TRBV5-1
d_call: TRBD1
cdr3_aa: CASSPKTGFNEKLFF
cdr3_nt: TGCGCCAGCAGCCCGAAGACAGGGTTTAATGAAAAACTGTTTTTT

j_call: TRBJ1-3
clone_size: once
v_call: TRBV6-6
d_call: -
cdr3_aa: CASSTQGFSGNTIYF
cdr3_nt: TGTGCCAGCAGTACGCAGGGGTTCTCTGGAAACACCATATATTTT

j_call: TRBJ1-2
clone_size: -
v_call: TRBV5-5
d_call: -
cdr3_aa: CASSLAGLSYGYTF
cdr3_nt: TGTGCCAGCAGCTTGGCGGGACTGAGCTATGGCTACACCTTC

j_call: TRBJ2-7
clone_size: -
v_call: TRBV5-1
d_call: TRBD1
cdr3_aa: CASSPSGTGVGEQYF
cdr3_nt: TGCGCCAGCAGCCCTTCCGGGACAGGGGTGGGCGAGCAGTACTTC

j_call: TRBJ2-4
clone_size: once
v_call: TRBV28
d_call: -
cdr3_aa: CASSQGHFAIQYF
cdr3_nt: TGTGCCAGCAGTCAAGGACATTTTGCCATTCAGTACTTC

j_call: TRBJ2-4
clone_size: -
v_call: TRBV19
d_call: TRBD2
cdr3_aa: CASSMEGGDIQYF
cdr3_nt: TGTGCCAGTAGTATGGAGGGAGGGGACATTCAGTACTTC

j_call: TRBJ2-7
clone_size: once
v_call: TRBV9
d_call: -
cdr3_aa: CASSVNPDFSYEQYF
cdr3_nt: TGTGCCAGCAGCGTAAATCCCGACTTTTCCTACGAGCAGTACTTC

j_call: TRBJ2-7
clone_size: medium-sized
v_call: TRBV28
d_call: -
cdr3_aa: CASSTDSPTYEQYF
cdr3_nt: TGTGCCAGCAGTACGGACAGTCCTACCTACGAGCAGTACTTC

j_call: TRBJ2-5
clone_size: -
v_call: TRBV11-2
d_call: TRBD2
cdr3_aa: CASSLRLAGPETQYF
cdr3_nt: TGTGCCAGCAGCTTACGACTAGCGGGGCCAGAGACCCAGTACTTC

j_call: TRBJ1-2
clone_size: -
v_call: TRBV28
d_call: TRBD1
cdr3_aa: CASSLIGTAGGYTF
cdr3_nt: TGTGCCAGCAGTTTGATTGGGACAGCGGGTGGCTACACCTTC

j_call: TRBJ1-6
clone_size: -
v_call: TRBV2
d_call: TRBD1
cdr3_aa: CASSGTGGQSPLHF
cdr3_nt: TGTGCCAGCAGTGGGACAGGGGGCCAATCACCCCTCCACTTT

j_call: TRBJ1-3
clone_size: -
v_call: TRBV19
d_call: -
cdr3_aa: CASRPGHFSGNTIYF
cdr3_nt: TGTGCCAGTAGGCCGGGACACTTCTCTGGAAACACCATATATTTT

j_call: TRBJ2-7
clone_size: -
v_call: TRBV6-5
d_call: -
cdr3_aa: CATTFRGAYEQYF
cdr3_nt: TGTGCCACCACCTTCCGGGGGGCGTACGAGCAGTACTTC

j_call: TRBJ1-1
clone_size: few
v_call: TRBV5-1
d_call: -
cdr3_aa: CASSLGAANTEAFF
cdr3_nt: TGCGCCAGCAGCTTGGGGGCAGCGAACACTGAAGCTTTCTTT

j_call: TRBJ2-3
clone_size: -
v_call: TRBV10-2
d_call: -
cdr3_aa: CASSELYTDTQYF
cdr3_nt: TGCGCCAGCAGTGAGCTGTACACAGATACGCAGTATTTT

j_call: TRBJ1-2
clone_size: -
v_call: TRBV19
d_call: TRBD1
cdr3_aa: CASTRTGEGYGYTF
cdr3_nt: TGTGCCAGTACCAGGACAGGGGAGGGCTATGGCTACACCTTC

j_call: TRBJ1-1
clone_size: -
v_call: TRBV6-5
d_call: -
cdr3_aa: CATYTGRAEAFF
cdr3_nt: TGTGCCACCTACACTGGGCGGGCTGAAGCTTTCTTT

j_call: TRBJ2-1
clone_size: -
v_call: TRBV25-1
d_call: TRBD2
cdr3_aa: CASTSGSYNEQFF
cdr3_nt: TGTGCCAGCACCAGCGGGAGTTACAATGAGCAGTTCTTC

j_call: TRBJ2-7
clone_size: -
v_call: TRBV7-2
d_call: -
cdr3_aa: CASRAGYEQYF
cdr3_nt: TGTGCCAGCCGGGCGGGGTACGAGCAGTACTTC

j_call: TRBJ1-6
clone_size: -
v_call: TRBV5-6
d_call: -
cdr3_aa: CASSLGFGQSNSPLHF
cdr3_nt: TGTGCCAGCAGCTTGGGTTTCGGACAGAGCAATTCACCCCTCCACTTT

j_call: TRBJ2-7
clone_size: -
v_call: TRBV7-8
d_call: -
cdr3_aa: CASSFGQFYEQYF
cdr3_nt: TGTGCCAGCAGCTTTGGACAGTTCTACGAGCAGTACTTC

j_call: TRBJ1-3
clone_size: -
v_call: TRBV7-9
d_call: -
cdr3_aa: CASSLRFGTVSGNTIYF
cdr3_nt: TGTGCCAGCAGCTTACGGTTTGGTACAGTCTCTGGAAACACCATATATTTT

j_call: TRBJ2-1
clone_size: -
v_call: TRBV5-4
d_call: TRBD2
cdr3_aa: CASSLGAGGPNEQFF
cdr3_nt: TGTGCCAGCAGCTTGGGAGCGGGAGGGCCCAATGAGCAGTTCTTC

j_call: TRBJ2-7
clone_size: -
v_call: TRBV4-1
d_call: TRBD1
cdr3_aa: CASSQAQTGFDEQYF
cdr3_nt: TGCGCCAGCAGCCAAGCTCAGACAGGGTTCGACGAGCAGTACTTC

j_call: TRBJ1-5
clone_size: -
v_call: TRBV19
d_call: TRBD1
cdr3_aa: CASSAAGGRDQPQHF
cdr3_nt: TGTGCCAGTAGTGCCGCAGGGGGCAGGGATCAGCCCCAGCATTTT

j_call: TRBJ2-3
clone_size: -
v_call: TRBV7-6
d_call: -
cdr3_aa: CASSLGSGAADTQYF
cdr3_nt: TGTGCCAGCAGCTTAGGGTCAGGGGCCGCAGATACGCAGTATTTT

j_call: TRBJ2-1
clone_size: few
v_call: TRBV21-1
d_call: -
cdr3_aa: CASSNRQANEQFF
cdr3_nt: TGTGCCAGCAGCAACAGACAGGCCAATGAGCAGTTCTTC

j_call: TRBJ2-7
clone_size: -
v_call: TRBV6-5
d_call: TRBD1
cdr3_aa: CASSYLGRGLSYEQYF
cdr3_nt: TGTGCCAGCAGTTACCTCGGCAGGGGGCTCTCCTACGAGCAGTACTTC

j_call: TRBJ2-1
clone_size: -
v_call: TRBV3-1/TRBV3-2
d_call: -
cdr3_aa: CASSQVSGNEQFF
cdr3_nt: TGTGCCAGCAGCCAAGTTTCGGGGAATGAGCAGTTCTTC

j_call: TRBJ1-2
clone_size: -
v_call: TRBV6-5
d_call: TRBD1
cdr3_aa: CASSFGQGVDGYTF
cdr3_nt: TGTGCCAGCAGTTTCGGACAGGGGGTGGATGGCTACACCTTC

j_call: TRBJ2-2
clone_size: -
v_call: TRBV19
d_call: -
cdr3_aa: CASSMWGLNTGELFF
cdr3_nt: TGTGCCAGTAGTATGTGGGGACTCAACACCGGGGAGCTGTTTTTT

j_call: TRBJ1-3
clone_size: once
v_call: TRBV6-6
d_call: -
cdr3_aa: CASSYRQTVSGNTIYF
cdr3_nt: TGTGCCAGCAGTTACAGGCAGACTGTCTCTGGAAACACCATATATTTT

j_call: TRBJ2-7
clone_size: -
v_call: TRBV28
d_call: TRBD2
cdr3_aa: CASSSTSGSKDEQYF
cdr3_nt: TGTGCCAGCAGTTCCACTAGCGGGAGTAAGGACGAGCAGTACTTC

j_call: TRBJ1-2
clone_size: -
v_call: TRBV2
d_call: TRBD1
cdr3_aa: CASRRTGFGYTF
cdr3_nt: TGTGCCAGCAGAAGGACAGGGTTTGGCTACACCTTC

j_call: TRBJ1-2
clone_size: -
v_call: TRBV6-5
d_call: -
cdr3_aa: CASSYRQVPGSGYTF
cdr3_nt: TGTGCCAGCAGTTACCGACAGGTACCCGGCTCTGGCTACACCTTC

j_call: TRBJ2-2
clone_size: -
v_call: TRBV15
d_call: TRBD2
cdr3_aa: CATSRLAGPFGELFF
cdr3_nt: TGTGCCACCAGCAGGCTAGCGGGGCCTTTCGGGGAGCTGTTTTTT

j_call: TRBJ2-5
clone_size: few
v_call: TRBV11-2
d_call: -
cdr3_aa: CASSLVGGRGETQYF
cdr3_nt: TGTGCCAGCAGCCTAGTTGGGGGCCGAGGAGAGACCCAGTACTTC

j_call: TRBJ2-3
clone_size: -
v_call: TRBV7-2
d_call: -
cdr3_aa: CASRVRGSTDTQYF
cdr3_nt: TGTGCCAGCAGGGTCCGGGGATCCACAGATACGCAGTATTTT

j_call: TRBJ2-2
clone_size: once
v_call: TRBV18
d_call: TRBD2
cdr3_aa: CASSPWREKNTGELFF
cdr3_nt: TGTGCCAGCTCACCCTGGCGGGAGAAGAACACCGGGGAGCTGTTTTTT

j_call: TRBJ2-7
clone_size: -
v_call: TRBV5-8
d_call: TRBD1
cdr3_aa: CASSWFRTGYYEQYF
cdr3_nt: TGTGCCAGCAGCTGGTTCCGGACAGGTTATTACGAGCAGTACTTC

j_call: TRBJ2-3
clone_size: once
v_call: TRBV5-1
d_call: -
cdr3_aa: CASSLGSRADTQYF
cdr3_nt: TGCGCCAGCAGCTTGGGGTCCCGGGCAGATACGCAGTATTTT

j_call: TRBJ2-5
clone_size: -
v_call: TRBV19
d_call: TRBD2
cdr3_aa: CASRTSGRSQETQYF
cdr3_nt: TGTGCCAGCCGAACTAGCGGGAGAAGCCAAGAGACCCAGTACTTC

j_call: TRBJ1-5
clone_size: -
v_call: TRBV3-1/TRBV3-2
d_call: -
cdr3_aa: CASSQDLTSQPQHF
cdr3_nt: TGTGCCAGCAGCCAAGATCTTACGAGCCAGCCCCAGCATTTT

j_call: TRBJ1-1
clone_size: -
v_call: TRBV3-1/TRBV3-2
d_call: -
cdr3_aa: CASSQGGMNTEAFF
cdr3_nt: TGTGCCAGCAGCCAGGGGGGAATGAACACTGAAGCTTTCTTT

j_call: TRBJ2-5
clone_size: -
v_call: TRBV18
d_call: TRBD1
cdr3_aa: CASSYTGAIQETQYF
cdr3_nt: TGTGCCAGCTCGTATACAGGGGCGATCCAAGAGACCCAGTACTTC

j_call: TRBJ2-1
clone_size: -
v_call: TRBV27
d_call: -
cdr3_aa: CASSPSSGPYNEQFF
cdr3_nt: TGTGCCAGCAGCCCCTCGTCAGGGCCTTACAATGAGCAGTTCTTC

j_call: TRBJ2-1
clone_size: once
v_call: TRBV9
d_call: TRBD2
cdr3_aa: CASRDGSGREGEQFF
cdr3_nt: TGTGCCAGCAGGGACGGTAGCGGGAGGGAGGGTGAGCAGTTCTTC

j_call: TRBJ2-2
clone_size: -
v_call: TRBV3-1/TRBV3-2
d_call: -
cdr3_aa: CASSPQGHGELFF
cdr3_nt: TGTGCCAGCAGCCCCCAGGGCCACGGGGAGCTGTTTTTT